This T cell receptor beta chain was obtained from a study of T cell responses to AZD1222 COVID-19 vaccine (dated by TCRdb to the early 2020s). Regarding the study in general: TCR sequencing was performed for roughly 250 trial participants, of whom about 200 were given two doses of AZD1222 and roughly 25 were given two doses of MenACWY control vaccine. Trial participants were enrolled into age subgroups of 18-55, 56-69 and 70-plus years, which contained 148, 28 and 57 TCR-sequenced participants, respectively. Results and caveats for the whole study, not just this receptor: In the small 56-69-year group, the increase in depth fell short of significance, most likely because of low power. CD4 TCRs associated with the vaccine covered the entire spike protein, and the dominant responses were in regions 160-218 and 743-854. Participants were mostly white British and included more females than males, and it was suggested by the authors that clonal diversity may have been underestimated. No day 14 peak-response samples were available, so repertoires were characterized only after the peak T cell response. After two AZD1222 doses, both the breadth and the depth of spike-specific TCRs were significantly higher than at day 0 and than in MenACWY recipients. Conclusions about previously exposed vaccinees are limited because only a handful of AZD1222 recipients were SARS-CoV-2 seropositive at baseline. Epitopes outside the regions mutated in the B.1.351 and B.1.1.7 variants were reportedly recognized by nearly half of the unique spike-specific TCRs.

The time point label, read with the paper, signifies: about 28 days (+/-7) after the second vaccine dose. AZD1222 recipients whose second dose came at about 4 weeks and those whose second dose came at about 12 weeks were combined into one group, since spike-specific TCR depth and breadth did not differ between the two schedules. The vaccinee samples were drawn from two UK trials, COV001 and COV002, one of which was a single-blind randomized controlled phase 2/3 trial testing AZD1222 (ChAdOx1 nCoV-19) in healthy adults. For TCRbeta chain sequencing, PBMC samples from trial participants were taken at day 0 and at day 28 after the second dose. The CDR3 regions of human TCRbeta chains were subjected to immunosequencing. The study's own analysis went as follows. Repertoire TCRs were matched against a reference library of SARS-CoV-2-specific TCRs generated with the MIRA antigen-specificity platform. Breadth was defined as the fraction of unique TCRs that were SARS-CoV-2-associated. Depth was defined as the fraction of total T cells that were SARS-CoV-2-associated. Using the MIRA data, each spike-specific TCR was mapped to the spike region that the TCR reacts to and placed in a CD4 or CD8 class. Log10-transformed breadth and depth values were compared by one-way ANOVA with Sidak's multiple comparisons tests. TCRdb carries this immuneACCESS record with in-frame sequences only. Its versions omit some clonotypes, under half of them owing to an unresolved V gene in the studies checked, with the rest unexplained. The V and J calls and clone size are taken from that table; D and trimming were inferred from the DNA. In all, the sample holds some 190,000 clones, and about 90% of those were seen once. Jointly, the top ten make up 1.5% to 2% of the sample.

About this clone: This receptor's antigen is unknown. Per-base qualities were not stored, and no clone one base away is much larger.

The sequence was obtained from an adult who received the AZD1222 COVID-19 vaccine. The sequenced sample was peripheral blood, obtained 28 days after the second AZD1222 dose.

The nucleotides read TGTGCCATCAGTGAGTCGCAGAAAGCTAACTATGGCTACACCTTC. It specifies CAISESQKANYGYTF. The chain was built from TRBV10-3 and TRBJ1-2, with the D gene not clear enough to name. Including cysteine and phenylalanine, the CDR3 has 15 amino acids. Only the CDR3 DNA is retained, 45 bases long and in frame from the first base. The junction shows trimming of 0 bases on V and 0 bases on J, plus 8 bases between the germline ends. The germline V gene sets CDR1 to ENHRY and CDR2 to SYGVKD.